A selection of T cell receptor beta chains follows, all from one sample in a study of blood T cell repertoires in COVID-19. Using immunoSEQ multiplex PCR, the repertoire was profiled, and TCRdb retains in-frame clones only, with some absent. The repertoire holds just under 300,000 clones, with around 90% as singletons. The source material was peripheral blood. These receptors came from a man aged 65 to 79 with acute or convalescent COVID-19. Each CDR3 is given without its conserved first and last residue. Each record gives: J gene, V gene, CDR3 protein.

>TRBJ2-1|TRBV10-3
AISGAGGGNEQF
>TRBJ2-2|TRBV24-1
ATSDSRLAGGWTGELF
>TRBJ2-7|TRBV15
ATSRELAGWYEQY
>TRBJ2-7|TRBV6-2/TRBV6-3
ASSLGGGLEQY
>TRBJ1-5|TRBV18
ASSPGGGGQPQH
>TRBJ1-4|TRBV7-3
ASSRKTGLNEKLF
>TRBJ2-2|TRBV30
AWSVLGDRGLIGELF
>TRBJ2-3|TRBV11-2
ASSLMRTGAQY
>TRBJ2-2|TRBV7-2
ASSLTVPSANTGELF
>TRBJ2-3|TRBV5-4
ASSRPGGSDTQY
>TRBJ1-3|TRBV10-3
AISESHPSSGNTIY
>TRBJ1-5|TRBV4-1
ASSQEGRGDNQPQH
>TRBJ2-1|TRBV24-1
ATSDLAWGGINEQF
>TRBJ1-1|TRBV3-1/TRBV3-2
ASSHGGGGNTEAF
>TRBJ1-1|TRBV4-2
ASSQGREGTEAF
>TRBJ2-7|TRBV21-1
ATPPPPTSGGPPRSYEQY
>TRBJ1-2|TRBV13
ASSLRGYGYT
>TRBJ2-5|TRBV7-2
ASSLGAGVFSAETQY
>TRBJ2-2|TRBV9
ASSVGGTKVGELF
>TRBJ2-1|TRBV5-1
ASSLSGTSGYNEQF
>TRBJ1-2|TRBV7-8
ASSLVVGGRGYT
>TRBJ2-5|TRBV15
ATSRDPLAGGSQY